The 2 T cell receptor beta chains reported below all come from one sample, sequenced in a study of T cells in Graves' hyperthyroidism and ophthalmopathy. Amplified regions were TCR beta CDR3 sequences from RNA transcripts. HTBI primers were employed in a first-round RT-PCR of the TCR CDR3. TCRdb processed the multiplex PCR reads anew with MiXCR; each CDR3 protein has one entry. This sample has roughly 580,000 distinct CDR3 sequences; roughly 14% occur once, and the top ten carry less than 6%. The sample comprised blood. All receptors come from a young woman with Graves' hyperthyroidism that later progressed to Graves' ophthalmopathy.

This clonotype occurred many times. The V and J genes are TRBV7-2 and TRBJ2-7; D possibly corresponds to TRBD1 (5 bases). The CDR3 consists of 14 residues. CDR1 is SGHTA and CDR2 is FQGNSA in the germline V gene. Between the trimmed V and J ends, which lost 1 base and 2 bases, there was a span of 9 bases. In DNA form, the CDR3 reads TGTGCCAGCAGCTTAGACAGGCCGCCCTACGAGCAGTACTTC. Translated, it gives CASSLDRPPYEQYF.

This clonotype was counted a few times. CDR3 loop: CASSIGTDATNEKLFF. In nucleotides, the CDR3 is TGTGCCAGCAGTATCGGGACAGACGCAACTAATGAAAAACTGTTTTTT. J is TRBJ1-4 and V is TRBV27; TRBD1 aligns across 7 bases. The CDR3 is 16 amino acids. The germline gives CDR1 MNHEY, CDR2 SMNVEV (reference sequence). Trimming cost V 5 bases and J 0 bases; bases outside gene matches: 6.